This T cell receptor beta chain stems from a study of shared clonotypes between healthy human individuals (TCRdb year 2020). Background on the whole study: The cohort comprised two women and a few men aged 18 to 49 years. For each donor, CD4 naive and CD4 memory were each given three plates, CD8 naive was given two plates, and CD8 memory was given one plate. Blood TCR repertoires of roughly five healthy adults were deeply sequenced to estimate repertoire size and the extent of clonotype sharing between individuals. To increase sequencing depth and limit assay-specific biases, different laboratories used diverse techniques to prepare libraries and sequence TCR repertoires. Per donor, leukapheresis produced somewhere between about 0.85 and 9.5 billion PBMCs.

The donors were healthy, HIV-negative adults who had no recently reported acute infections or vaccinations. All donors were Caucasian adults living in Nashville, Tennessee, USA. CD4+ T cells were enriched by magnetic negative selection, after which naive cells were positively selected on CD45RA and the negative fraction was taken as the memory subset. Blood was obtained by leukapheresis, after which PBMCs were separated by Ficoll-Histopaque density gradient centrifugation and cryopreserved in liquid nitrogen vapor phase. Analytical flow cytometry was used to check the purity and quantity of each magnetically sorted T cell population. From each sorted fraction, genomic DNA was isolated and quantified by UV absorbance on a Nanodrop 2000c. This clone was observed a few times. This clone's antigen is unknown. Mismatch with germline at one junction end may stem from a read error. Using the deep immunoSEQ assay, multiplex PCR amplified TCR CDR3 regions from genomic DNA. For each cell subset, the extracted genomic DNA was distributed evenly across all wells of several immunoSEQ 96-well plates, and each plate served as one replicate. For sorted subsets, around 200 ng genomic DNA, equal to tens of thousands of T cell genomes, was loaded into each replicate PCR. Purified libraries were quantified with a Qubit 3.0 fluorometer, sized on a Bioanalyzer 2100, and re-quantified with the KAPA Library Quantification kit. Every immunoSEQ 96-well plate was sequenced on a separate single-read 150-cycle Illumina NextSeq 550 flow cell. Per the authors' processing: The immunoSEQ output contained only junctional sequences without quality scores, so filtering could not match that applied to full-length reads. To assign V/J genes and CDR3, sequences were annotated against IMGT germline references using PyIR, a Python wrapper for IgBLAST v1.9. Reads were filtered out if the reads had weak V/J assignments (E-value above 1e-6), no CDR3, stop codons, out-of-frame junctions, or ambiguous translated residues. V3J clonotypes were defined as sequences sharing the same inferred V gene, J gene, and CDR3 amino acid sequence. Percentage overlap between repertoires was computed as shared unique clonotypes divided by the size of the smaller repertoire. Richness of each repertoire was evaluated using RTK rarefaction, the Chao1 estimator, and Recon v2.1 estimates of unobserved clonotypes. Generation probabilities were computed with OLGA for all TCRbeta clonotypes obtained by the gDNA method from a handful of donors. TCRdb stores this immuneACCESS table with in-frame sequences only. Part of the clones is absent; in the studies checked, under half of the shortfall reflects unresolved V genes, and no reason is known for the rest. The V and J calls and clone size were taken over from that table, and D and trimming were inferred from the DNA. Present in this sample are 950,000 to 1,300,000 clones, around 75% of which were seen just once. The ten most abundant clones make up about 1.5% of the sample.

The CDR3, cysteine through phenylalanine, is 13 amino acids long. Solely the CDR3 DNA is kept, with 39 bases framed from the first base. For CDR1 and CDR2, the germline V gene (reference sequence) lists SSHAT and FNYEAQ. Results and caveats for the whole study, not just this receptor: Naive subsets generally had larger estimated clonotype richness than memory subsets did. Pairwise subsampling led to the expectation that sequencing depth would affect the degree of clonotype sharing among donors. Higher generation probabilities were observed for clonotypes shared by all four sorted-subset donors than for non-shared clonotypes. The small number of donors limited the genetic and exposure-history diversity represented. Rarefaction of sorted-subset datasets indicated incomplete sequencing despite the large sequencing depth. Only blood was sampled, and tissue TCR repertoires likely differ from those in blood. Across a handful of donors, around 5.4% of naive CD4, roughly 3.5% of naive CD8, approximately 2.5% of memory CD4, and approximately 0.4% of memory CD8 clonotypes were shared.

The V gene is TRBV7-7 and the J gene is TRBJ1-5; no confident D gene assignment can be made. Sequenced sample: memory CD4+ T cells sorted from blood. Taken with the paper, the label for cell subset or site translates to: CD45RA-negative fraction. The receptor was derived from a man younger than 30 in good health. At the DNA level, the sequence is TGTGCTAGCAGCTTAGGGCCAGATCAGCCCCAGCATTTT. Translated, this gives CASSLGPDQPQHF.